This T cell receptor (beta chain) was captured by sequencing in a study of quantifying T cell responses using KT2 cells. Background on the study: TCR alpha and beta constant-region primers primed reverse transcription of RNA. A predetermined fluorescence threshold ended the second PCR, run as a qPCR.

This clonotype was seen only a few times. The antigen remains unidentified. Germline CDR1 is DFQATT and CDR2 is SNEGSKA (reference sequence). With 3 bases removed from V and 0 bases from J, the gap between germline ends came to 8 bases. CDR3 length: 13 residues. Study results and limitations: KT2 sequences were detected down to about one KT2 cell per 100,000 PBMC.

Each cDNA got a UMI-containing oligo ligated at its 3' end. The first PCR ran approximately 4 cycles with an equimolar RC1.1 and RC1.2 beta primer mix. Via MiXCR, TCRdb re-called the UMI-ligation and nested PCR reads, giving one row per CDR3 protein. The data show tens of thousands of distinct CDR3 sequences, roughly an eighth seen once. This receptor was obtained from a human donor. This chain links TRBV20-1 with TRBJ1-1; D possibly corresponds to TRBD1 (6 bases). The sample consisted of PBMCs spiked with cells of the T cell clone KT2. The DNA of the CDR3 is TGCAGTGCTAGGGGACACCTGAACACTGAAGCTTTCTTT. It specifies CSARGHLNTEAFF.